This record looks at one T cell receptor beta chain sequence and its context. The data derive from a study of blood T cell repertoires in COVID-19. Study-level background: Sources were T cells, B-cell-depleted T cells, or PBMCs; the material itself was cDNA or gDNA.

CDR3 length: 16 residues. Germline CDR1 reads KGHSH; CDR2 reads LQKENI. Trimming took off 6 bases at V and 0 bases at J, with 17 bases between the two ends. Under the authors' procedure: Estimated nucleated cell counts came from reference gene primer amplification. The protocol was immunoSEQ multiplex PCR, while the TCRdb copy is restricted to in-frame clones and leaves out a portion. Clone size and V and J calls were adopted from that table, with D and trimming inferred from the DNA. Of 50,000 or so clones listed, around four fifths are singletons. The chain uses TRBV18 and TRBJ1-1; D remains ambiguous. The source is a man between 60 and 75 years old with active COVID-19. The sequenced sample was peripheral blood. CDR3 in DNA: TGTGCCAGCTCTCCTTTCTTTGCAGACATGAACACTGAAGCTTTCTTT. This translates into CASSPFFADMNTEAFF.